This TCR beta chain derives from a study of T cells in Graves' hyperthyroidism and ophthalmopathy. The V gene's germline CDR1 is MNHNS and CDR2 SASEGT. The CDR3 is 14 residues long. Trimming cost V 6 bases and J 6 bases; bases outside gene matches: 9. The CDR3 regions of TCR beta were amplified from RNA transcripts. The TCR CDR3 was amplified in a first-round RT-PCR using the HTBI primer set. One entry per CDR3 protein, called by TCRdb with MiXCR from the multiplex PCR reads. The table records hundreds of thousands of distinct CDR3 sequences, 45% of them present only once. Sequenced material: peripheral blood or thyroid tissue (not recorded which). The chain uses TRBV6-1 and TRBJ1-1, with 8 bases identical to TRBD1. This receptor was identified in an adult man with Graves' disease, either hyperthyroidism or ophthalmopathy (not recorded which). CDR3 in amino acids: CASRLTQGVSEAFF. CDR3 in DNA: TGTGCCAGCAGGCTAACACAGGGGGTATCTGAAGCTTTCTTT.